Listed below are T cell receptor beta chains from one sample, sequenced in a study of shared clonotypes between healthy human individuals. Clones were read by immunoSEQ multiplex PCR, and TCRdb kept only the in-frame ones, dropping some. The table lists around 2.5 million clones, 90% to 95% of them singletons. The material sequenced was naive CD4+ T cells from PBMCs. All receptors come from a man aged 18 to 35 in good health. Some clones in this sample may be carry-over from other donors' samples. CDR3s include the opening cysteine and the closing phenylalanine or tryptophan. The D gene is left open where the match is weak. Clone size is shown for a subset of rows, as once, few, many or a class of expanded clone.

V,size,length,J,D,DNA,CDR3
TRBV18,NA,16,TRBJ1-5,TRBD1,TGTGCCAGCTCACCAGGGACAGGGGGAACGGGACAGCCCCAGCATTTT,CASSPGTGGTGQPQHF
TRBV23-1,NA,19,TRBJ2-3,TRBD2,TGCGCCAGCAGTCAAACAGGGTCCGGCGGGACTAGCGACACAGATACGCAGTATTTT,CASSQTGSGGTSDTDTQYF
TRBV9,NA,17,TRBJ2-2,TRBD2,TGTGCCAGCAGCGCCCGACTAGCGGGAGGCCGGACCGGGGAGCTGTTTTTT,CASSARLAGGRTGELFF
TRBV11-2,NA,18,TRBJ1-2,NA,TGTGCCAGCAGCCGAATTAAACAGGGAACCACTACTAACTATGGCTACACCTTC,CASSRIKQGTTTNYGYTF
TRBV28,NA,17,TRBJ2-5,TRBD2,TGTGCCAGCAGTTTCCTCGCGGGAGGGTTCCCGCAAGAGACCCAGTACTTC,CASSFLAGGFPQETQYF
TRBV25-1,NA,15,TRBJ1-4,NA,TGTGCCAGCAGTGTCCAGGGATCGGGTCGTGAAAAACTGTTTTTT,CASSVQGSGREKLFF
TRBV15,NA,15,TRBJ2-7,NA,TGTGCCACCAGCAGAACCGGGACCCCGCCACTCAAGCAGTACTTC,CATSRTGTPPLKQYF
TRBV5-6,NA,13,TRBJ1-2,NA,TGTGCCAGCAGCCATGGGCGGAACTATGGCTACACCTTC,CASSHGRNYGYTF
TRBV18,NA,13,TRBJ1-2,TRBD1,TGTGCCAGCTCACCGACAGGGGCCTATGGCTACACCTTC,CASSPTGAYGYTF
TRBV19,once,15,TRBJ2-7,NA,TGTGCCAGTAGTCGTCTCGGGACACCAACCTACGAGCAGTACTTC,CASSRLGTPTYEQYF
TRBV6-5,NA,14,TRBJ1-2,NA,TGTGCCAGCAGTCCCTCATACACTGACTATGGCTACACCTTC,CASSPSYTDYGYTF
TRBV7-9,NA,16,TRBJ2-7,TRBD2,TGTGCCAGCAGCTTCCGGGGGGGGCGCGGGTCCTACGAGCAGTACTTC,CASSFRGGRGSYEQYF
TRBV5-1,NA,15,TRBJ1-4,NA,TGCGCCAGCAGCTTGGACGGACAGTCTAATGAAAAACTGTTTTTT,CASSLDGQSNEKLFF
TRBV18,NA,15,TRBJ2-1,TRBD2,TGTGCCAGCTCACCATTAGCGGGAGAGAACAATGAGCAGTTCTTC,CASSPLAGENNEQFF
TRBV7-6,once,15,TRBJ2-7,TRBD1,TGTGCCAGCAGCTTAAAGGGGCAGGGGGCTGGCGAGCAGTACTTC,CASSLKGQGAGEQYF
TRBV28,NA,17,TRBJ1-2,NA,TGTGCCAGCAGTCCCGGGGGCAGCATATCGGCTAACTATGGCTACACCTTC,CASSPGGSISANYGYTF
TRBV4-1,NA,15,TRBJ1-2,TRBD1,TGCGCCAGCAGCCAACCCGGACAGGGTAATCGCGGCTACACCTTC,CASSQPGQGNRGYTF
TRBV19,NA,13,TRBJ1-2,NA,TGTGCCAGTAGTAAAGGGAGGGGTAGTGGCTACACCTTC,CASSKGRGSGYTF
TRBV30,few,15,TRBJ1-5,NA,TGTGCCTGGAGTGTACTGGGGATGGGCAATCAGCCCCAGCATTTT,CAWSVLGMGNQPQHF
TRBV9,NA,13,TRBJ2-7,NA,TGTGCCAGCAGCGAGGGGGAGCCCTACGAGCAGTACTTC,CASSEGEPYEQYF
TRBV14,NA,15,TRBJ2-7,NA,TGTGCCAGCAGCCAAGCGGCAGGGGGGTACTACGAGCAGTACTTC,CASSQAAGGYYEQYF
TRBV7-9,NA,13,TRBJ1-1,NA,TGTGCCAGCACCAAAATCCGGGGTGGGGGGGCTTTCTTT,CASTKIRGGGAFF
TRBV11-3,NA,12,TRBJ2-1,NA,TGTGCCAGCAGCTCGATGAACAATGAGCAGTTCTTC,CASSSMNNEQFF
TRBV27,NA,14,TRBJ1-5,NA,TGTGCCAGCTGGGGGGGATTCGGCAATCAGCCCCAGCATTTT,CASWGGFGNQPQHF
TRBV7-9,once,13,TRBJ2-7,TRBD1,TGTGCCAGCAGCCGGGACAGGGACTACGAGCAGTACTTC,CASSRDRDYEQYF
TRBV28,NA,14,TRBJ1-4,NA,TGTGCCAGCAGTTCCGTTATGACGGACCAAAAACTGTTTTTT,CASSSVMTDQKLFF
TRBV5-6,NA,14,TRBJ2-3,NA,TGTGCCAGCAGCTCACCGGCAGTCACAGATACGCAGTATTTT,CASSSPAVTDTQYF
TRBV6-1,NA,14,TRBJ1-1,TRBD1,TGTGCCAGCAGTGAGCCAGGACAGGAACTTGAAGCTTTCTTT,CASSEPGQELEAFF
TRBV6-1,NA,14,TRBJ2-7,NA,TGTGCCAGCATTGGAGGGGGGTACTCCTACGAGCAGTACTTC,CASIGGGYSYEQYF
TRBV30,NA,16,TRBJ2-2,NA,TGTGCCTGGAGTGTAGGGGCTAGCGCGAACACCGGGGAGCTGTTTTTT,CAWSVGASANTGELFF
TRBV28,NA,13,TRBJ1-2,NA,TGTGCCAGCAGGCCGGGTCTGACGTATGGCTACACCTTC,CASRPGLTYGYTF
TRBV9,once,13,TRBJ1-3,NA,TGTGCCAGCAGCGCCGGGGCTGGAAACACCATATATTTT,CASSAGAGNTIYF
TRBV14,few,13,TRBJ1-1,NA,TGTGCCAGCAGCCGCGACAGGAACACTGAAGCTTTCTTT,CASSRDRNTEAFF
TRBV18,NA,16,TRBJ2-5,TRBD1,TGTGCCAGCTCACCACCCGGGACAGGGGGCAGGAAGACCCAGTACTTC,CASSPPGTGGRKTQYF
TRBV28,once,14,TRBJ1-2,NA,TGTGCCAGCAGTTCGCCATCGGCGGCCTATGGCTACACCTTC,CASSSPSAAYGYTF
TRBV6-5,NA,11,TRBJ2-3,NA,TGTGCCAGCGGGTACACAGATACGCAGTATTTT,CASGYTDTQYF
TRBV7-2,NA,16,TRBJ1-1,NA,TGTGCCAGCAGCCCGTGGACTTCGAGAAGGGGAACTGAAGCTTTCTTT,CASSPWTSRRGTEAFF
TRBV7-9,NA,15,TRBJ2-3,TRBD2,TGTGCCAGCAGCTCCACGGGACTAGCGGGTGATACGCAGTATTTT,CASSSTGLAGDTQYF
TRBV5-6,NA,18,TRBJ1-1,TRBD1,TGTGCCAGCAGCCCCCTCCGACAGGGGAAATTTCGGGACACTGAAGCTTTCTTT,CASSPLRQGKFRDTEAFF
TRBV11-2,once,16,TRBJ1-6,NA,TGTGCCAGCAGGGCTGGAGGGAGCTCCTATAATTCACCCCTCCACTTT,CASRAGGSSYNSPLHF
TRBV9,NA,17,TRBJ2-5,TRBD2,TGTGCCAGCAGCGCCCCGACTAGCGGGAATGGTGGAGAGACCCAGTACTTC,CASSAPTSGNGGETQYF
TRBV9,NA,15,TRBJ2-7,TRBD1,TGTGCCAGCAGCGTGACCGGGACAGGATCCTACGAGCAGTACTTC,CASSVTGTGSYEQYF
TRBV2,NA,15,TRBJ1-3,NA,TGTGCCAGCAGTGAGGCCGGGGGCTCCGGAAACACCATATATTTT,CASSEAGGSGNTIYF
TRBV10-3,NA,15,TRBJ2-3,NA,TGTGCCATCAGTGAGCCTGAATACCGCACAGATACGCAGTATTTT,CAISEPEYRTDTQYF
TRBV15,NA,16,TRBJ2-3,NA,TGTGCCACCAGCAGACCTGGGACTGTCATCACAGATACGCAGTATTTT,CATSRPGTVITDTQYF
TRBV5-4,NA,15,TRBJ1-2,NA,TGTGCCAGCAGCTTAACGAGGGCCCTAAACTATGGCTACACCTTC,CASSLTRALNYGYTF
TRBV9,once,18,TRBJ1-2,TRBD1,TGTGCCAGCAGCGCCAAGACAGGGGGGTTCTCAGCGGGCTATGGCTACACCTTC,CASSAKTGGFSAGYGYTF
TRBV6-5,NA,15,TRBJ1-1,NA,TGTGCCAGCAGTTACGCGACAGGTCGCGGCACTGAAGCTTTCTTT,CASSYATGRGTEAFF
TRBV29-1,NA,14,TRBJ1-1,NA,TGCAGCGCGAGGGAGGGCAGCGCGGATACTGAAGCTTTCTTT,CSAREGSADTEAFF
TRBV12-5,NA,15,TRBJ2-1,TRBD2,TGTGCTAGTGGTTCGGGACTAGCGGGAGGGTATGAGCAGTTCTTC,CASGSGLAGGYEQFF
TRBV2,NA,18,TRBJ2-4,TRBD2,TGTGCCAGTACCAAGGGCCAGCGGGGGACGAGAGCCAAAAACATTCAGTACTTC,CASTKGQRGTRAKNIQYF
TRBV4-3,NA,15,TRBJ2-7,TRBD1,TGCGCCAGCAGCCAAGAGGACAGGACCTCCTACGAGCAGTACTTC,CASSQEDRTSYEQYF
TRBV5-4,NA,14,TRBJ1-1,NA,TGTGCCAGCAGCTTGGGGCCGGGTCCGAGAGAAGCTTTCTTT,CASSLGPGPREAFF
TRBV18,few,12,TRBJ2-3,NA,TGTGCCAGCTCACCAGGGACAGATACGCAGTATTTT,CASSPGTDTQYF
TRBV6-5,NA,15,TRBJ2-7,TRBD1,TGTGCCAGCAGTCTGCGGACAGGGGACTCCTACGAGCAGTACTTC,CASSLRTGDSYEQYF
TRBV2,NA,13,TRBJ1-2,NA,TGTGCCAGCAGTGTTACAGGGACCTATGGCTACACCTTC,CASSVTGTYGYTF
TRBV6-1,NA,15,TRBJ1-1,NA,TGTGCCAGCAGTCTTTATGGCAGACAGAACACTGAAGCTTTCTTT,CASSLYGRQNTEAFF
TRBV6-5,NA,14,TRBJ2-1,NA,TGTGCCAGCAGTTACAAGGGTTGGAGGGTGGAGCAGTTCTTC,CASSYKGWRVEQFF